The sequence of this T cell receptor beta chain was determined in a study of PD-1 blockade in classical Hodgkin lymphoma. Study-level information: Patients were infused with nivolumab 3 mg/kg every 2 weeks.

Germline V lookup: CDR1 SNHLY, CDR2 FYNNEI. V was clipped by 6 bases and J by 6 bases; unmatched bases: 3. The CDR3 has 12 residues. Only one count was recorded for this clone. Indicated time point: cycle 4 day 1 (C4D1), after 6 weeks of nivolumab. Every patient had relapsed following autologous stem cell transplantation, and cohorts differed in brentuximab vedotin exposure. Libraries were prepared by immunoSEQ multiplex PCR; TCRdb keeps only in-frame clonotypes and omits some of them. The table shows around 20,000 clones, with approximately 80% occurring only once. The receptor comes from a human donor with classical Hodgkin lymphoma. The sample consisted of peripheral blood mononuclear cells (PBMCs), taken before the fourth cycle of nivolumab. V and J are TRBV2 and TRBJ2-7; 9 bases are a match to TRBD1. CDR3 DNA: TGTGCCAGCAGCCGGACAGGGGTCGAGCAGTACTTC. It yields the protein CASSRTGVEQYF.